Listed below are T cell receptor beta chains from one sample, sequenced in a study of blood T cells in healthy people across ages. TCRdb processed the 5' RACE reads anew with MiXCR; each CDR3 protein has one entry. The sample records approximately 940,000 distinct CDR3 sequences, approximately 49% being singletons. The sample consisted of blood. These receptor sequences come from a man younger than 40 in good health. CDR3s include the opening cysteine and the closing phenylalanine or tryptophan. The order of the fields is J gene, D gene, V gene, clone size, CDR3 DNA, CDR3 protein. A D gene is named only where the DNA matches it firmly. Size tells how often a clone was seen (once, few, many) or the class of an expanded clone, and some rows leave it out.

TRBJ1-1 | - | TRBV3-1 | - | TGTGCCAGCAGCCAAGTGGAGGGGCCTGAAGCTTTCTTT | CASSQVEGPEAFF
TRBJ2-1 | TRBD2 | TRBV12-3/TRBV12-4 | few | TGTGCCAGCAGTTCGACTAGCGGGGATAGTCTAAATGAGCAGTTCTTC | CASSSTSGDSLNEQFF
TRBJ1-5 | - | TRBV20-1 | - | TGCAGTGCTAGGCAGGGACCAAGCGATCAGCCCCAGCATTTT | CSARQGPSDQPQHF
TRBJ2-5 | TRBD2 | TRBV7-2 | few | TGTGCCAGCAGCTTAGTTCTTGCGGGGGGAGAGACCCAGTACTTC | CASSLVLAGGETQYF
TRBJ1-2 | TRBD1 | TRBV29-1 | - | TGCAGCGTTAGGCCCACCTCTCGGGACAGGGGCGACTACACCTTC | CSVRPTSRDRGDYTF
TRBJ1-2 | - | TRBV6-2/TRBV6-3 | once | TGTGCCAGCTCGCGGCAAGAGGGAATCTATGGCTACACCTTC | CASSRQEGIYGYTF
TRBJ2-1 | TRBD2 | TRBV20-1 | - | TGCAGTGCCTCAAGACTAGCGGGGGTTCTTGAGCAGTTCTTC | CSASRLAGVLEQFF
TRBJ2-1 | - | TRBV7-9 | - | TGTGCCAGCAGCCCCAGGACACCGAGCTCCTACAATGAGCAGTTCTTC | CASSPRTPSSYNEQFF
TRBJ1-2 | - | TRBV27 | - | TGTGCCAGCAGAAAATCCGGGGACCATGGCTACACCTTC | CASRKSGDHGYTF
TRBJ2-5 | TRBD1 | TRBV6-5 | - | TGTGCCAGCAGTTACTCGATCGGACAGGGGCGAGAGACCCAGTACTTC | CASSYSIGQGRETQYF
TRBJ1-6 | - | TRBV28 | - | TGTGCCAGCATGGGGAGTTCACCCCTCCACTTT | CASMGSSPLHF
TRBJ2-7 | TRBD2 | TRBV29-1 | few | TGCAGCGTTGAAGAAGGGCGTGGGGGGGGCTACGAGCAGTACTTC | CSVEEGRGGGYEQYF
TRBJ2-7 | TRBD2 | TRBV7-9 | - | TGTGCCAGCAGCCCAAGGCTAGCGGGGAATAACGAGCAGTACTTC | CASSPRLAGNNEQYF
TRBJ2-7 | - | TRBV9 | - | TGTGCCAGCAGCGTAACCGGGACTTCTATCTACGAGCAGTACTTC | CASSVTGTSIYEQYF
TRBJ1-5 | - | TRBV9 | - | TGTGCCAGCAGCGGGGACACCAACCCTAATCAGCCCCAGCATTTT | CASSGDTNPNQPQHF
TRBJ1-5 | - | TRBV7-8 | - | TGTGCCAGCGAAACCGGGACGGAGAACAATCAGCCCCAGCATTTT | CASETGTENNQPQHF
TRBJ2-7 | TRBD1 | TRBV5-1 | few | TGCGCCACCAGACAGGGGAGCTCCTACGAGCAGTACTTC | CATRQGSSYEQYF
TRBJ2-7 | - | TRBV19 | once | TGTGCCAGTAGTCCGTACGATATCGCCTACGAGCAGTACTTC | CASSPYDIAYEQYF
TRBJ1-2 | - | TRBV10-2 | - | TGCGCCAGCACTCCAGGGGAGAATGGCTACACCTTC | CASTPGENGYTF
TRBJ2-3 | TRBD2 | TRBV29-1 | few | TGCAGCGTTGATTCCACGGGGGGGGGCATCGCAGATACGCAGTATTTT | CSVDSTGGGIADTQYF
TRBJ1-1 | - | TRBV6-2/TRBV6-3 | once | TGTGCCAGCAGTGGACACAAATTGAACACTGAAGCTTTCTTT | CASSGHKLNTEAFF
TRBJ2-7 | TRBD1 | TRBV20-1 | once | TGCAGTGCTAGGCCCTTGACAGGGTCCACCTACGAGCAGTACTTC | CSARPLTGSTYEQYF
TRBJ2-5 | TRBD1 | TRBV4-1 | - | TGCGCCAGCAGCCAAGATCAGTATGGGGACAGCCAAGAGACCCAGTACTTC | CASSQDQYGDSQETQYF
TRBJ2-5 | - | TRBV5-1 | - | TGCGCCAGCAGCCTAGGACAGAGAGGGCGGGAGACCCAGTACTTC | CASSLGQRGRETQYF
TRBJ2-6 | TRBD1 | TRBV28 | - | TGTACCAGCACGGGACAGGAACGGCTCTCTGGGGCCAACGTCCTGACTTTC | CTSTGQERLSGANVLTF
TRBJ2-5 | TRBD2 | TRBV20-1 | - | TGCAGTGCTATTCAGACTAGCGGGGGGTTTCCAGAGACCCAGTACTTC | CSAIQTSGGFPETQYF
TRBJ2-7 | - | TRBV5-5 | - | TGTGCCAGCAGCTTGTCCGGGGGCGTTTCCTACGAGCAGTACTTC | CASSLSGGVSYEQYF
TRBJ1-5 | - | TRBV4-1 | - | TGCGCCAGCAGCCAAGGACGGGTAGAACCCCAGCATTTT | CASSQGRVEPQHF
TRBJ2-2 | - | TRBV20-1 | - | TGCAGTGCTAACAGAGCGAACACCGGGGAGCTGTTTTTT | CSANRANTGELFF
TRBJ2-3 | - | TRBV12-3/TRBV12-4 | many | TGTGCCAGCAGATCCACAGATACGCAGTATTTT | CASRSTDTQYF
TRBJ2-6 | - | TRBV6-6 | few | TGTGCCAGCAAGGACACCTCTGGGGCCAACGTCCTGACTTTC | CASKDTSGANVLTF
TRBJ2-5 | - | TRBV4-1 | - | TGCGCCAGCAGCCAGTTGACAGGTTTGTGGGAGCAGTACTTC | CASSQLTGLWEQYF
TRBJ2-7 | - | TRBV29-1 | few | TGCAGCGTTGAAACGTCCCGGGGCGAGCAGTACTTC | CSVETSRGEQYF
TRBJ2-7 | TRBD1 | TRBV29-1 | once | TGCAGCGTGGGGACAGGGGCGGTCTACGAGCAGTACTTC | CSVGTGAVYEQYF
TRBJ2-7 | - | TRBV2 | few | TGTGCCAGCACTGAGGCAGACTCCTACGAGCAGTACTTC | CASTEADSYEQYF
TRBJ2-4 | - | TRBV10-3 | - | TGTGCCATCATTGGCGGACTAGCCAAAAACATTCAGTACTTC | CAIIGGLAKNIQYF
TRBJ2-3 | TRBD2 | TRBV7-2 | - | TGTGCCAGCAGCTTAACTAGCGGGGGGGCCAAGGATACGCAGTATTTT | CASSLTSGGAKDTQYF
TRBJ1-4 | TRBD1 | TRBV30 | - | TGTGCCTGGGGACAGGGGGCTAATGAAAAACTGTTTTTT | CAWGQGANEKLFF
TRBJ2-3 | TRBD2 | TRBV20-1 | few | TGCAGTGCCCTCGTAGCGGGGGGGAGCACAGATACGCAGTATTTT | CSALVAGGSTDTQYF
TRBJ1-5 | - | TRBV20-1 | once | TGCAGTGCTACCTCCCCCTCGACAGTTGGTTGGCAGCCCCAGCATTTT | CSATSPSTVGWQPQHF
TRBJ2-5 | TRBD2 | TRBV5-1 | few | TGCGCCAGCAATTTGGGGACTAGCGGGAGGCACAACCAAGAGACCCAGTACTTC | CASNLGTSGRHNQETQYF
TRBJ1-4 | - | TRBV10-3 | - | TGTGCCATCGGGCCAGAGCCTGAAAAACTGTTTTTT | CAIGPEPEKLFF
TRBJ2-3 | TRBD1 | TRBV20-1 | - | TGCAGTGCTAGAGAGACAGGGGGTGCTGGCACAGATACGCAGTATTTT | CSARETGGAGTDTQYF
TRBJ2-3 | TRBD1 | TRBV27 | - | TGTGCCAGCAGTCAGGACAGGGGGCGGTCGCAGTATTTT | CASSQDRGRSQYF
TRBJ2-2 | TRBD2 | TRBV9 | few | TGTGCCAGCAGCGTTAGCGGGGGGGCCTCGAGCACCGGGGAGCTGTTTTTT | CASSVSGGASSTGELFF
TRBJ2-7 | TRBD1 | TRBV4-1 | - | TGCGCCAGCAGCCAAAGTGACAGGGGGGACGAGCAGTACTTC | CASSQSDRGDEQYF
TRBJ1-5 | TRBD1 | TRBV7-2 | - | TGTGCCAGCAGCCAGGACAGGGGAAATAATCAGCCCCAGCATTTT | CASSQDRGNNQPQHF
TRBJ1-2 | - | TRBV29-1 | few | TGCAGCTCACGGGAGGCAGGGAGAGGCTACACCTTC | CSSREAGRGYTF
TRBJ2-1 | TRBD1 | TRBV9 | few | TGTGCCAGCGCCGGGACAGTCTACAATGAGCAGTTCTTC | CASAGTVYNEQFF
TRBJ2-7 | - | TRBV28 | once | TGTGCCAGCAGTTTCGTGGCGGGTGGTGGGTCCTACGAGCAGTACTTC | CASSFVAGGGSYEQYF
TRBJ2-3 | - | TRBV7-8 | - | TGTGCCAGCCGCCGATGGACAGACACAGATACGCAGTATTTT | CASRRWTDTDTQYF
TRBJ2-1 | - | TRBV7-9 | - | TGTGCCAGCAGCTTAGCTCGTGCAGATAGAGATGAGCAGTTCTTC | CASSLARADRDEQFF
TRBJ2-7 | - | TRBV28 | few | TGTGCCAGCAAACTATCAGTTTTTAGCGAGCAGTACTTC | CASKLSVFSEQYF